The 16 T cell receptor beta chains presented below share a single source sample, sequenced in a study of T cells in Graves' hyperthyroidism and ophthalmopathy. TCR beta CDR3 regions were amplified from RNA transcripts. RT-PCR in the first round (using the HTBI primer set) targeted the TCR CDR3. A single record per CDR3 protein comes from TCRdb applying MiXCR to the multiplex PCR reads. Here the sample spans some 570,000 distinct CDR3 sequences, roughly 17% being singletons. Sample: blood. Receptor source: a young woman with Graves' ophthalmopathy.

This clonotype was observed many times. The chain couples TRBV12-3 or TRBV12-4 to TRBJ2-3; tentatively, D is TRBD2 (6 bases). V lost 5 bases to trimming and J lost 0 bases, with 12 bases between them. CDR3 length equals 15 residues. CDR3 region: CASSTGTSSTDTQYF. The CDR3 coding sequence is TGTGCCAGCAGTACCGGGACTTCAAGCACAGATACGCAGTATTTT.

This clonotype showed up many times. This chain links TRBV11-1 with TRBJ2-1; 8 bases map to TRBD2. Trimming took 1 base from V and 3 from J; bases not matched to a gene: 2. The CDR3 contains 15 residues. Germline CDR1 is SGHAT and CDR2 is FQDESV (reference sequence). Here the CDR3 reads CASSLVGGDYNEQFF. CDR3 DNA sequence: TGTGCCAGCAGCTTAGTCGGGGGGGACTACAATGAGCAGTTCTTC.

This clonotype showed up just a few times. This sequence joins TRBV3-1 and TRBJ1-1; 8 bases line up with TRBD1. The CDR3 has 16 residues. Losses at the gene ends were 0 bases for V and 1 base for J; bases not matched to a gene: 4. Germline V gene lookup returns CDR1 LGHDT and CDR2 YNNKEL (reference sequence). Here the CDR3 reads CASSQDLGTGNTEAFF. CDR3 nucleotides: TGTGCCAGCAGCCAAGATCTAGGGACAGGGAACACTGAAGCTTTCTTT.

This clonotype occurred many times. The chain couples TRBV3-1 to TRBJ2-5, with TRBD1 as a possible D gene (7 bases). The CDR3 consists of 15 residues. Germline V gives CDR1 LGHDT, CDR2 YNNKEL (reference sequence). Trimming stripped 6 bases from V and 3 bases from J, with 17 bases between. CDR3 sequence: CASSQLAGTEETQYF. The CDR3 DNA sequence: TGTGCCAGCAGTCAACTAGCCGGGACAGAAGAGACCCAGTACTTC.

This clonotype was counted at least ten times. The chain joins TRBV20-1 to TRBJ2-5; a weak D match, TRBD2 (7 bases). The V end was cut by 6 bases, the J end by 5 bases, with 16 bases between. The CDR3 runs to 13 residues. Per germline, CDR1 DFQATT and CDR2 SNEGSKA (reference sequence). CDR3 loop: CSARGGNRETQYF. The CDR3 bases are TGCAGTGCAAGGGGGGGGAACAGGGAGACCCAGTACTTC.

Only a few counts were recorded for this clonotype. This chain connects TRBV19 to TRBJ1-2; D gene unclear. The V and J ends lost 0 bases and 1 base respectively, with 15 bases between them. CDR3 size: 17 residues. The germline CDR1 and CDR2 sequences are LNHDA and SQIVND (reference sequence). CDR3 residues: CASSIDLANAVNYGYTF. CDR3 DNA sequence: TGTGCCAGTAGTATAGATCTAGCAAACGCCGTTAACTATGGCTACACCTTC.

Regarding this clonotype: A read error is possible here, since a much larger clone lies one base away. The chain employs TRBV13 and TRBJ1-2; 9 bases are shared with TRBD1. This CDR3 is built from 14 residues. Germline V gene data show CDR1 as PRHDT and CDR2 as FYEKMQ (reference sequence). Trimming cost V 3 bases and J 7 bases; bases outside gene matches: 6. The CDR3, as DNA: TGTGCCAGCAGCTTGGAACAGGGGGCCGGTGGCTACACCTTC. Its translation: CASSLEQGAGGYTF.

V usage is TRBV19 and J usage is TRBJ2-2, with D maybe TRBD2 (6 bases). The CDR3 has 14 residues. Germline loops: CDR1 LNHDA, CDR2 SQIVND (reference sequence). V was trimmed by 8 bases and J by 2 bases, leaving 12 bases between them. The CDR3 sequence is CASRPEGNTGELFF. CDR3 in DNA: TGTGCCAGTCGGCCGGAGGGCAACACCGGGGAGCTGTTTTTT. Together with reference TRBV19 and TRBJ2-2, the CDR3 gives the full variable domain: DGGITQSPKYLFRKEGQNVTLSCEQNLNHDAMYWYRQDPGQGLRLIYYSQIVNDFQKGDIAEGYSVSREKKESFPLTVTSAQKNPTAFYLCASRPEGNTGELFFGEGSRLTVL.

V gene TRBV3-1 combines with J gene TRBJ2-1; 10 positions agree with TRBD2. With V trimmed by 5 bases and J by 9 bases, 7 bases remained unmatched. Germline V lookup: CDR1 LGHDT, CDR2 YNNKEL (reference sequence). The CDR3 loop spans 14 amino acids. The CDR3 loop reads CASSDTSGTGEQFF. CDR3 DNA sequence: TGTGCCAGCAGCGATACTAGCGGGACGGGTGAGCAGTTCTTC.

This clonotype has ten or more counts. CDR3 protein: CSARDGGAGLLGNQPQHF. In DNA, the CDR3 is TGCAGTGCTAGGGACGGGGGAGCAGGGCTTCTTGGCAATCAGCCCCAGCATTTT. The rearrangement links TRBV20-1 to TRBJ1-5, with D possibly matching TRBD1 (5 bases). CDR1 and CDR2 from the germline V gene are DFQATT and SNEGSKA (reference sequence). This CDR3 is built from 18 residues. Trimming took 3 bases from V and 2 from J, leaving 23 bases between them.

This clonotype was counted many times. The chain links TRBV5-1 to TRBJ1-2, with D possibly being TRBD1 (5 bases). This CDR3 region has 13 residues. Germline V gene data show CDR1 as SGHRS and CDR2 as YFSETQ. Trimming took 4 bases from V and 3 from J, leaving 10 bases between them. The DNA for the CDR3 is TGCGCCAGCAGCATTGACAGTTACTATGGCTACACCTTC. It translates to CASSIDSYYGYTF.

This clonotype occurred many times. This chain connects TRBV3-1 to TRBJ2-1; 13 bases line up with TRBD2. Germline V CDR1 and CDR2: LGHDT, YNNKEL (reference sequence). The V segment lost 0 bases and the J segment 7 bases; nucleotides outside the gene matches: 6. This CDR3 region has 17 residues. The CDR3 bases are TGTGCCAGCAGCCAAGATCCCCCGGGACTAGCGGGGAATGAGCAGTTCTTC. This gives the protein CASSQDPPGLAGNEQFF.

The genes are TRBV11-2 and TRBJ1-3, with TRBD1 identical over 12 bases. V lost 5 bases, J lost 1 base, and 12 bases stayed unmatched. This CDR3 comprises 19 residues. Germline CDR1 SGHAT, CDR2 FQNNGV. DNA of the CDR3: TGTGCCAGCAGCCCAAGTCCCGGGACAGGGGGCAAATCTGGAAACACCATATATTTT. Residues: CASSPSPGTGGKSGNTIYF.

This clonotype has at least ten counts. The gene calls are TRBV28 and TRBJ1-6, with 9 bases that match TRBD1. This CDR3 region has 14 residues. Germline CDR1 and CDR2: MDHEN and SYDVKM. The trim removed 6 bases at V and 10 bases at J, leaving 7 bases unmatched. The CDR3 nucleotides read TGTGCCAGCAGCTCCGGGACAGGGATCTCACCCCTCCACTTT. Its translation is CASSSGTGISPLHF.

The table lists this clonotype with many counts. The chain links TRBV10-3 to TRBJ2-5, with D possibly being TRBD1 or TRBD2 (5 bases each). The CDR3 runs to 13 residues. V was clipped by 2 bases and J by 5 bases, with 9 bases between them. The germline V gene has CDR1 ENHRY and CDR2 SYGVKD. The CDR3, as DNA: TGTGCCATCAGTGAGAGGGGAGCCGAGACCCAGTACTTC. Amino acids: CAISERGAETQYF.

This clonotype occurred a few times. DNA of the CDR3: TGTGCCACCAGGAAAACTACCTACAATGAGCAGTTCTTC. Its translation: CATRKTTYNEQFF. The V call is TRBV15, the J call TRBJ2-1; D is uncertain. Germline-derived CDR1 and CDR2 are LNHNV and YYDKDF (reference sequence). The CDR3 loop spans 13 amino acids. Trimming took 6 bases from V and 2 from J, leaving 8 bases between them.